A selection of T cell receptor beta chains follows, all from one sample in a study of blood T cell repertoires in COVID-19. Some clones are missing from TCRdb's copy, which holds only in-frame ones; the method was immunoSEQ multiplex PCR. Of 99,000 or so clones in the sample, approximately 80% were seen once. The sample was peripheral blood. Receptors were obtained from a man aged 60-69 years with acute or convalescent COVID-19. The CDR3 runs from the conserved cysteine through the conserved F or W. Each record gives: J gene, clone size, CDR3 length, D gene, V gene, CDR3 protein, CDR3 DNA. D genes are given only for firm matches. A row's size may be missing; if present it is once, few, many or a size class.

TRBJ1-6 once 14 . TRBV28 CATLPTGFSSPLHF TGTGCCACCCTCCCCACAGGGTTCAGTTCACCCCTCCACTTT
TRBJ2-2 once 17 TRBD2 TRBV4-2 CASSLGLAGEWTGELFF TGTGCCAGCAGCCTTGGACTAGCGGGAGAGTGGACCGGGGAGCTGTTTTTT
TRBJ2-2 . 14 . TRBV5-4 CASRLMGNTGELFF TGTGCCAGCAGACTAATGGGGAACACCGGGGAGCTGTTTTTT
TRBJ1-4 . 16 . TRBV27 CASSFPREVEGEKLFF TGTGCCAGCAGTTTTCCCAGAGAGGTCGAGGGTGAAAAACTGTTTTTT
TRBJ2-7 . 14 . TRBV5-1 CASSLVAATYEQYF TGCGCCAGCAGCTTGGTAGCGGCAACCTACGAGCAGTACTTC
TRBJ2-5 . 15 . TRBV5-4 CASSDGGVGGETQYF TGTGCCAGCAGCGACGGCGGGGTTGGGGGGGAGACCCAGTACTTC
TRBJ1-1 . 14 TRBD1 TRBV2 CASSALRQGARAFF TGTGCCAGCAGTGCCCTCAGACAGGGGGCGCGTGCTTTCTTT
TRBJ1-4 . 16 TRBD1 TRBV28 CASRDVGTDSNEKLFF TGTGCCAGCAGGGATGTTGGGACAGACTCTAATGAAAAACTGTTTTTT
TRBJ2-1 . 13 . TRBV20-1 CSASWSSYNEQFF TGCAGTGCTAGTTGGAGCTCCTACAATGAGCAGTTCTTC
TRBJ2-3 . 13 . TRBV28 CASSPPPPDTQYF TGTGCCAGCAGTCCCCCTCCTCCAGATACGCAGTATTTT
TRBJ2-6 . 16 TRBD1 TRBV19 CASQTGELSGANVLTF TGTGCCAGTCAAACAGGGGAGCTCTCTGGGGCCAACGTCCTGACTTTC
TRBJ2-4 . 14 . TRBV24-1 CATSGGTAKNIQYF TGTGCCACCAGTGGCGGGACAGCCAAAAACATTCAGTACTTC
TRBJ1-1 . 14 . TRBV19 CASGTPNMNTEAFF TGTGCCAGCGGGACACCCAATATGAACACTGAAGCTTTCTTT
TRBJ2-3 . 14 . TRBV7-2 CASSLRTGRDTQYF TGTGCCAGCAGCTTAAGAACAGGCCGCGATACGCAGTATTTT
TRBJ2-3 once 13 . TRBV5-1 CASSLLGGDTQYF TGCGCCAGCAGCTTGCTCGGCGGAGATACGCAGTATTTT
TRBJ2-3 once 13 . TRBV18 CASSPGAGDTQYF TGTGCCAGCTCACCAGGGGCTGGAGATACGCAGTATTTT